Detailed here is one T cell receptor beta chain. As yet, its antigen is unknown. At the DNA level, this CDR3 is encoded by other sequences in the same sample as well. The sample originates from a study of T cells in narcolepsy. Study at large: Enrolled donors included narcolepsy type 1 or type 2 patients and healthy controls.

Only in-frame clones appear in the TCRdb table, and some are missing; sequencing was by immunoSEQ multiplex PCR. The repertoire includes tens of thousands of clones, around 88% of them detected once, and 1% to 1.5% sits in the top ten. Germline V gene sequence: CDR1 SGHNT, CDR2 YENEEA. This CDR3 spans 12 amino acids. Trimming shortened V by 0 bases and J by 7 bases, and 6 bases separated the two germline ends. Regarding the study as a whole: HCRT-specific and TRIB2-specific autoreactive clonotypes appeared among same-patient CSF and blood CD4+ clonotypes. Blood of same and different patients, but not healthy controls, reportedly held recurring autoreactive clonotypes. Some memory CD4+ repertoires had no autoreactive clone sequences.

The V call is TRBV11-3, the J call TRBJ1-2; D is uncertain. Sequencing was done on a sample of CD45RA- memory CD4+ T cells from PBMCs. The sequence was obtained from a human donor with narcolepsy. In nucleotides, the CDR3 is TGTGCCAGCAGCTTAGATTCGGGTGGCTACACCTTC. Translation gives CASSLDSGGYTF.